This T cell receptor beta chain was documented in a study of neoadjuvant anti-PD-1 for oral cavity cancer. Study background: Patients without progression received a fourth nivolumab dose around day 43, then surgical resection on days 50-56.

Sequencing was performed with immunoSEQ multiplex PCR; in TCRdb, only in-frame clones are kept and a portion is missing. The table includes about 15,000 clones, 67% detected once. Trimming removed 8 bases from V and 6 bases from J, with 14 bases in between. CDR1 is MNHNS, CDR2 SASEGT, per germline. This CDR3 region has 13 residues. The receptor was derived from a person between 35 and 79 years old with oral cavity squamous cell carcinoma. The V gene is TRBV6-1, the J gene TRBJ2-1; D may be TRBD2 (5 bases). The sample here was PBMCs, taken before nivolumab (anti-PD-1) treatment. The CDR3 DNA sequence: TGTGCCAGCGTGCGGCGGGCCCTCAATGAGCAGTTCTTC. Translated, it gives CASVRRALNEQFF.